The source of this T cell receptor beta chain is a study of cytomegalovirus exposure and HLA in healthy donors. A word on this clone: Its specificity is unknown.

The study drew the donors from its roughly 120-subject validation cohort, separate from the approximately 700-subject first cohort. Study-wide results and limits: Cytomegalovirus status was reportedly diagnosed by the classifier with high specificity and sensitivity.

Sequencing used immunoSEQ multiplex PCR; TCRdb keeps in-frame clones, though not all of them. Altogether fewer than 120,000 clones are present, 85% to 90% being singletons, with the ten largest covering almost 1.5%. This CDR3 has 16 residues. J gave up 5 bases and V 2 bases, and 6 bases lay outside the gene matches. Germline V gene sequence: CDR1 MGHRA, CDR2 YSYEKL. The sample taken for sequencing was PBMCs. The V gene is TRBV4-1, the J gene TRBJ2-2; 9 nucleotides match TRBD2. The receptor comes from a woman between 25 and 40 years old in good health and CMV-seropositive. The CDR3 nucleotides are TGCGCCAGCAGCCAACGCCTAGCGGGGCAGACCGGGGAGCTGTTTTTT. This codes for CASSQRLAGQTGELFF.